This T cell receptor beta chain was recorded in a study of human T cells and chemical hapten exposure. On the study more broadly: While the roughly 22-week study was under way, patients received diphenylcyclopropenone on the scalp every week.

V lost 0 bases to trimming and J lost 5 bases; unmatched junction nucleotides: 9. Germline CDR1 reads DFQATT; CDR2 reads SNEGSKA (reference sequence). The CDR3 has 15 residues. The time point is: patch test 3, about 24 weeks after DPC sensitization. Specified treatment: therapeutic diphenylcyclopropenone sensitization with weekly scalp DPC. TCRdb re-called the RACE reads through MiXCR, storing one row per CDR3 protein. The table lists 80,000 to 100,000 distinct CDR3 sequences, about a tenth of them singletons. In its sample, this clonotype was seen many times. The clonotype comes from a woman between 25 and 40 years old with alopecia areata. Some clones in this sample may be carry-over from other donors' samples. The sample here was whole blood, taken in connection with sensitization to the hapten diphenylcyclopropenone (DPC). The chain has TRBV20-1 and TRBJ1-1; TRBD1 matches 7 bases. In DNA form, the CDR3 reads TGCAGTGCTAGAGATCGCAGACAGGGAGGGACTGAAGCTTTCTTT. It codes for CSARDRRQGGTEAFF.